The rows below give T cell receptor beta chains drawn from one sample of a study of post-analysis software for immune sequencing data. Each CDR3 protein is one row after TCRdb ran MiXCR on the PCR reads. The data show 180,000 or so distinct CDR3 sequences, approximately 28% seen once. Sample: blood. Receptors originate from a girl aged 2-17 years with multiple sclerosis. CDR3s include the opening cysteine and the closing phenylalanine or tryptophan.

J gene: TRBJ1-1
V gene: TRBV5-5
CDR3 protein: CASSLQGAGTEAFF

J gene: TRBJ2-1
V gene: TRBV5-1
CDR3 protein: CASSPDRAEQFF

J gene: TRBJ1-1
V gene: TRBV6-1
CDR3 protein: CASQEGITEAFF

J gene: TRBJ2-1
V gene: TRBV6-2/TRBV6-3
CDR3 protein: CASRHGGAEKDEQFF

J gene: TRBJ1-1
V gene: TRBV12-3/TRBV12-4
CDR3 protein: CASSLLGQGAEAFF

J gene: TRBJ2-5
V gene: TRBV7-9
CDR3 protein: CATQGLARDWQYF

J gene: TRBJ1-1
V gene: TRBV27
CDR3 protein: CASSSPGRRNTEAFF

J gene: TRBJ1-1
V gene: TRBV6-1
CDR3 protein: CASSYQPTGRTEAFF

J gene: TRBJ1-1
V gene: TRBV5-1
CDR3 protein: CASSLVTTNNEAFF

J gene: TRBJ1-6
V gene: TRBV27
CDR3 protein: CASSWGGGDSPLHF

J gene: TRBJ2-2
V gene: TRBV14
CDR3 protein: CASSRQGTANTGELFF

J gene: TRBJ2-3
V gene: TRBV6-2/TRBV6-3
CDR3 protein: CASRPEQIPTDTQYF

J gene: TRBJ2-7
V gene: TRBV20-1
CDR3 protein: CSASASREDEQYF

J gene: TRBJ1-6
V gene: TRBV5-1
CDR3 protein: CASSLTFRGSPLHF

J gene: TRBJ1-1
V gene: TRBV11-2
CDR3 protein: CASSLGFRGMNTEAFF

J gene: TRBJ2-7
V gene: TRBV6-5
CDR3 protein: CASSRDSPFEQYF

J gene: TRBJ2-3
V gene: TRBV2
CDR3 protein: CASSAGGEADTQYF

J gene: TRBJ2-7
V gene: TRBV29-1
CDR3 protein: CSVVGGRNYEQYF

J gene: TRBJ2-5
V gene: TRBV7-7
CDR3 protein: CASSPSSGNEQYF

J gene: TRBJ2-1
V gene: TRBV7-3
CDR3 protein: CASSMTPGLFRGEQFF

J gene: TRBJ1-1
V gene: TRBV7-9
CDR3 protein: CATQAGGNTEAFF

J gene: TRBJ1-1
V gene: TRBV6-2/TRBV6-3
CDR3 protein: CASSYSGTGVTEAFF

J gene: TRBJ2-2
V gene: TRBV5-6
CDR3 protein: CASSLIFAGELFF

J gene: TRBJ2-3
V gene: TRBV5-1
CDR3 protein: CASSLTSGSPSDTQYF

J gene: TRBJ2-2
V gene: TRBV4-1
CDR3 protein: CASSPLGLGTGELFF

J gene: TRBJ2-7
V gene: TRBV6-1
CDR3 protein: CASSGAHYEQYF

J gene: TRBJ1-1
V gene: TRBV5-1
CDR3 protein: CASSAGQVDTEAFF

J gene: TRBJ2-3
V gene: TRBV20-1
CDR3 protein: CSAKLDRGLRDTQYF

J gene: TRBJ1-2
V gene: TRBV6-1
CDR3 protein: CASSADRAAGYTF

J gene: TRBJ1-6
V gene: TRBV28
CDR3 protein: CASSFLGGDSPLHF

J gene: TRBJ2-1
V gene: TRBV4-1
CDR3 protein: CASSYNTETLYNEQFF

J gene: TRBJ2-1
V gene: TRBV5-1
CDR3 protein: CASRIRTGGNEQFF

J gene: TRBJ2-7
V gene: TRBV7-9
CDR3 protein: CASSKTEEQYF

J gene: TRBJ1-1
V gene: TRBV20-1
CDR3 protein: CSARLVAEAFF

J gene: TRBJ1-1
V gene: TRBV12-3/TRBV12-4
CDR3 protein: CASSQGNTGWNTEAFF

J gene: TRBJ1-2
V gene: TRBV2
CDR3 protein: CASSENPAGLYGYTF

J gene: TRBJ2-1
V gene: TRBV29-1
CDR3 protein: CSVDGQGGGNEQFF

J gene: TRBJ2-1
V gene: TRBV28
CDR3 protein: CASSLTPQPPFF

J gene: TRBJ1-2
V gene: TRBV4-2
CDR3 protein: CASSQEAQGNYGYTF

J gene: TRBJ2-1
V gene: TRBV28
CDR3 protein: CASSLFIEQFF

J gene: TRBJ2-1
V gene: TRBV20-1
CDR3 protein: CSARDVTGYNEQFF

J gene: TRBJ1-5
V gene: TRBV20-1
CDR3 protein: CSARDNSQPQHF

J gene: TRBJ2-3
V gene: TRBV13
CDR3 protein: CACSLKTDTQYF

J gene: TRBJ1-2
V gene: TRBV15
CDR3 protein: CATSSTGQPNYGYTF

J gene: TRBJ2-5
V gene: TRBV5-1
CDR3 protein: CASSSRGYGETQYF

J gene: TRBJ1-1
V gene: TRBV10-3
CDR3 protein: CAISPGQARTEAFF

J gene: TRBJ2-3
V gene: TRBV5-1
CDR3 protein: CASRLAVTDTQYF

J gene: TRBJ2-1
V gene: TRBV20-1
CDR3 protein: CSAKDRVGFNEQFF

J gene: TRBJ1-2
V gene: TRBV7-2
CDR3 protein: CASSLSRDTLPTF

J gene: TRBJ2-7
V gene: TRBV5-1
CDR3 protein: CASSLEQDGSYEQYF

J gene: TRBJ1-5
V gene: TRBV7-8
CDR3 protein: CASSLGGGSNQPQHF

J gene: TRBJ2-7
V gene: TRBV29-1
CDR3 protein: CSAGLAGGAEQYF

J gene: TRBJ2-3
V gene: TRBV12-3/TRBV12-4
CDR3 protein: CASSWPSESTDTQYF

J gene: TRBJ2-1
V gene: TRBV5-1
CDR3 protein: CASSLASNINEQFF

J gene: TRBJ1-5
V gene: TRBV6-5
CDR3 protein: CASSNRQGPSSYSNQPQHF

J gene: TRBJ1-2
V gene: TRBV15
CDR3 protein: CATSGARDPGYTF

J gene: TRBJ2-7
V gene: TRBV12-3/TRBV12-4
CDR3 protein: CASRGTSSTSYEQYF

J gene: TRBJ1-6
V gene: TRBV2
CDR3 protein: CASGSPLHF

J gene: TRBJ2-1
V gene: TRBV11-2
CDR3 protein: CASREPSGGYNEQFF